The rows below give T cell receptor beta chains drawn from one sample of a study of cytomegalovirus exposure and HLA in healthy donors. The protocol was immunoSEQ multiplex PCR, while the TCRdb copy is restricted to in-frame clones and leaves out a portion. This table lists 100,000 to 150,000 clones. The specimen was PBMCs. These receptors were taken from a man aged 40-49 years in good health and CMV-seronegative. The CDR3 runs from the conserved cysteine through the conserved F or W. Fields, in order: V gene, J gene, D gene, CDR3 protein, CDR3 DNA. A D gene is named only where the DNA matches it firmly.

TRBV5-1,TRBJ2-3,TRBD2,CASMREGFRTDTQYF,TGCGCCAGCATGCGGGAGGGGTTTCGCACAGATACGCAGTATTTT
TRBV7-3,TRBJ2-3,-,CASSLGTSTDTQYF,TGTGCCAGCAGCTTAGGGACTAGCACAGATACGCAGTATTTT
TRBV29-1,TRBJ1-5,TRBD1,CSVSPGGWQPQHF,TGCAGCGTGTCACCAGGGGGCTGGCAGCCCCAGCATTTT
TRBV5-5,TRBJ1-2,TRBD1,CASSLGGTGGHYGYTF,TGTGCCAGCAGCTTGGGAGGGACAGGGGGTCACTATGGCTACACCTTC
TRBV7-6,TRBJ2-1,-,CASSPGVGRQFF,TGTGCCAGCAGCCCAGGGGTTGGAAGGCAGTTCTTC
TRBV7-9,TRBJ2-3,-,CASSLGAGRTDTQYF,TGTGCCAGCAGCCTAGGGGCGGGAAGAACAGATACGCAGTATTTT
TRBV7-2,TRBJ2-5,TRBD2,CASSLDQLAWQTQYF,TGTGCCAGCAGCTTAGATCAACTAGCGTGGCAGACCCAGTACTTC
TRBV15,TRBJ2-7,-,CATSRPGRTYEQYF,TGTGCCACCAGCAGACCTGGGAGAACCTACGAGCAGTACTTC
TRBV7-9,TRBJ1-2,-,CASSLPGVDYGYTF,TGTGCCAGCAGCTTGCCAGGGGTTGACTATGGCTACACCTTC
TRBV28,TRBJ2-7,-,CASSGGYEQYF,TGTGCCAGCAGTGGGGGCTATGAGCAGTACTTC
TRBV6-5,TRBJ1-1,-,CASRRALNTEAFF,TGTGCCAGCAGGCGAGCCCTGAACACTGAAGCTTTCTTT
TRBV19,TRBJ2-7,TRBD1,CASSISGQGKAYEQYF,TGTGCCAGTAGTATCTCGGGACAGGGAAAGGCGTACGAGCAGTACTTC
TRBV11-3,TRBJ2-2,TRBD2,CASSKRAGSTGELFF,TGTGCCAGCAGCAAGAGAGCGGGATCCACCGGGGAGCTGTTTTTT
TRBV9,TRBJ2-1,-,CASSPRGTTQGSYNEQFF,TGTGCCAGCAGCCCGAGGGGGACTACCCAGGGATCCTACAATGAGCAGTTCTTC
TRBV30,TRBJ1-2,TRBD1,CAWKNRGGPYGYTF,TGTGCCTGGAAAAACAGGGGAGGTCCTTATGGCTACACCTTC
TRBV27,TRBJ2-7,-,CASSLTPPGLGSYEQYF,TGTGCCAGCAGTTTAACGCCTCCGGGACTTGGCTCCTACGAGCAGTACTTC
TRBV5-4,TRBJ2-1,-,CASSLDSRSYNEQFF,TGTGCCAGCAGCTTAGACAGCCGCTCCTACAATGAGCAGTTCTTC
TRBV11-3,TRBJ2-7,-,CASSLDTYEQYF,TGTGCCAGCAGCTTAGACACCTACGAGCAGTACTTC
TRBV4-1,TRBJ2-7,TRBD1,CASSLGETGGPEQYF,TGCGCCAGCAGTCTCGGCGAGACAGGGGGTCCCGAGCAGTACTTC
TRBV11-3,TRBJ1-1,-,CASSPGIGFMNTEAFF,TGTGCCAGCAGCCCCGGGATCGGGTTCATGAACACTGAAGCTTTCTTT
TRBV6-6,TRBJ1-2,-,CASSSLLYGYTF,TGTGCCAGCAGCTCCCTATTATATGGCTACACCTTC
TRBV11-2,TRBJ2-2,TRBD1,CASSKPGQANTGELFF,TGTGCCAGCAGCAAACCGGGACAGGCGAACACCGGGGAGCTGTTTTTT
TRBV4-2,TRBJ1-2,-,CASSRGDGANYGYTF,TGTGCCAGCAGCCGGGGGGACGGAGCTAACTATGGCTACACCTTC
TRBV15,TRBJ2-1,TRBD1,CATSRDRDSYNEQFF,TGTGCCACCAGCAGAGATCGGGACAGCTACAATGAGCAGTTCTTC
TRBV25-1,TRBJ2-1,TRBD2,CASNGRAYYNEQFF,TGTGCCAGTAATGGGAGGGCCTACTACAATGAGCAGTTCTTC
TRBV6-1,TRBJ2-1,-,CASRTISEQFF,TGTGCCAGCAGAACCATTAGCGAGCAGTTCTTC
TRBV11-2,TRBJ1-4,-,CASSSDTPRGEKLFF,TGTGCCAGCAGCTCCGACACACCCAGGGGTGAAAAACTGTTTTTT
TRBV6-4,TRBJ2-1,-,CASSRTAGRVDEQFF,TGTGCCAGCAGTAGGACTGCCGGACGAGTCGATGAGCAGTTCTTC
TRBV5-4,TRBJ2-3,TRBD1,CASSLFPGGFGFSTDTQYF,TGTGCCAGCAGCTTGTTTCCAGGGGGTTTCGGGTTTTCGACAGATACGCAGTATTTT
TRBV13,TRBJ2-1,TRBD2,CASSSRTSGRNEQFF,TGTGCCAGCAGCTCCAGGACTAGCGGGAGAAATGAGCAGTTCTTC
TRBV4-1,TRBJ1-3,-,CASSQDQGRNTIYF,TGCGCCAGCAGCCAAGATCAGGGTAGAAACACCATATATTTT
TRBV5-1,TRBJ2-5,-,CASSLALGAQETQYF,TGCGCCAGCAGCTTGGCCCTGGGGGCCCAAGAGACCCAGTACTTC